The subject of this entry is one TCR beta chain. Its target is not known. 13 Jbeta primers and 60 Vbeta primers were used for the PCR. Generated by immunoSEQ multiplex PCR, the TCRdb table keeps only in-frame clones and is missing some. The data show over 200,000 clones, almost 80% seen once. The V gene's germline CDR1 is SGHAT and CDR2 FQNNGV. The CDR3 totals 13 residues. V lost 5 bases and J 1 base, leaving 8 bases between the germline ends. This sample stems from a study of cytomegalovirus exposure and HLA in healthy donors. Background on the study: Roughly 180 million T cells yielded approximately 100 million unique TCR beta sequences, as an earlier analysis found. Study-wide results and limits: Roughly even sequencing depth across donors was the assumption behind the presence/absence analyses. As a later analysis revealed, the rate of TCR association differed by HLA locus, with DRB1 most and HLA-C fewest.

The chain is built from TRBV11-2 and TRBJ2-5; possible D gene TRBD2, 5 bases. The sequenced sample consisted of PBMCs. The clonotype originates from a male donor in good health and CMV-seronegative. CDR3 in DNA: TGTGCCAGCAGCGAGGGCTTCCAAGAGACCCAGTACTTC. This sequence encodes CASSEGFQETQYF.